The 26 T cell receptor beta chains below all came from one sample that was sequenced in a study of control samples from healthy donors and cancer patients. Sequenced by immunoSEQ multiplex PCR; TCRdb stores in-frame clones only, minus some. Among fewer than 200,000 clones, approximately 86% were seen once, and the ten largest hold nearly 5%. The sequencing input was blood. The receptors come from a woman under 40 in good health.

V usage is TRBV5-1 and J usage is TRBJ2-6; D gene unclear. CDR1 and CDR2 from the germline V gene are SGHRS and YFSETQ. Trimming left V 4 bases short and J 0 bases short, with 8 bases between. The CDR3 is 15 amino acids. CDR3: CASSHGYSGANVLTF. CDR3 bases: TGCGCCAGCAGCCATGGGTACTCTGGGGCCAACGTCCTGACTTTC.

This rearrangement joins TRBV29-1 to TRBJ2-7; D could derive from TRBD1 or TRBD2 (5 bases each). This CDR3 has 13 amino acids. Between the trimmed V and J ends, which lost 6 bases and 0 bases, there was a span of 12 bases. The germline gives CDR1 SQVTM, CDR2 ANQGSEA. CDR3 in DNA: TGCAGCGTCACCGGGGCCTCCTCCTACGAGCAGTACTTC. Amino acid sequence: CSVTGASSYEQYF.

The chain employs TRBV11-1 and TRBJ2-5, with D unresolved. Germline-derived CDR1 and CDR2 are SGHAT and FQDESV (reference sequence). The CDR3 runs 13 residues. The germline V and J ends were trimmed by 1 base and 7 bases, with 10 bases remaining between them. The CDR3 nucleotides read TGTGCCAGCAGCTTAGAAGGCAGTGGGACCCAGTACTTC. Its translation: CASSLEGSGTQYF. The whole variable domain, remainder taken from reference TRBV11-1 and TRBJ2-5, is EAEVAQSPRYKITEKSQAVAFWCDPISGHATLYWYRQILGQGPELLVQFQDESVVDDSQLPKDRFSAERLKGVDSTLKIQPAELGDSAMYLCASSLEGSGTQYFGPGTRLLVL.

The chain couples TRBV2 to TRBJ1-1; D ambiguous. This CDR3 region has 14 residues. V was shortened by 10 bases and J by 0 bases, with 15 bases between the two germline ends. Germline CDR1 reads SNHLY; CDR2 reads FYNNEI. In nucleotides, the CDR3 is TGTGCCACCAGAATGAGAGGGCTGAACACTGAAGCTTTCTTT. Translating gives CATRMRGLNTEAFF.

V gene TRBV2 combines with J gene TRBJ2-3; 8 nucleotides line up with TRBD1. This CDR3 comprises 13 residues. Germline V gene data show CDR1 as SNHLY and CDR2 as FYNNEI. With 5 bases clipped from V and 6 bases from J, the junction kept 4 bases outside the gene matches. The CDR3 DNA sequence: TGTGCCAGCAGTTGGACAGGGAAGGATACGCAGTATTTT. Its translation is CASSWTGKDTQYF.

J is TRBJ1-4 and V is TRBV19, with 7 bases fitting TRBD1. The CDR3 length is 15 residues. Germline CDR1 reads LNHDA; CDR2 reads SQIVND (reference sequence). The V gene end was trimmed by 8 bases and the J gene end by 8 bases; junction bases not matched to a gene: 14. The CDR3 DNA reads as TGTGCCAGTTGCCCCCGGGACAGTGGGGACGAAAAACTGTTTTTT. This gives the protein CASCPRDSGDEKLFF.

This clone was seen just once. The V call is TRBV7-6, the J call TRBJ2-5; TRBD2 matches 7 bases. Germline V gene sequence: CDR1 SGHVS, CDR2 FNYEAQ. The CDR3 consists of 13 residues. Trimming cost V 4 bases and J 10 bases; bases outside gene matches: 9. CDR3 sequence (DNA): TGTGCCAGCAGCTCGAGAGCGGGGCTCGGCCAGTACTTC. This gives the protein CASSSRAGLGQYF.

CDR3 in DNA: TGTGCCAGCAGCTTAGGACTGGCCAGCACAGATACGCAGTATTTT. Translating gives CASSLGLASTDTQYF. V usage is TRBV7-2 and J usage is TRBJ2-3; no clear D gene. Trimming pared 1 base from V and 0 bases from J, leaving 8 bases between. Germline assignment: CDR1 SGHTA and CDR2 FQGNSA. The CDR3 covers 15 residues.

The J gene is TRBJ1-1, the V gene TRBV4-2, with TRBD1 matching 12 bases. V shed 8 bases, J shed 2 bases, and the junction held 3 bases outside the gene matches. In germline, CDR1 is LGHNA, CDR2 YNFKEQ. This CDR3 comprises 14 residues. In nucleotides, the CDR3 is TGTGCCAGCCAGGGGACAGGGGGCAACACTGAAGCTTTCTTT. This sequence encodes CASQGTGGNTEAFF.

As concerns this clone: One end of the junction does not line up with germline, which may come from a read error. This rearrangement joins TRBV27 to TRBJ1-1, with TRBD1 matching over 9 bases. This CDR3 comprises 11 residues. CDR1 is MNHEY, CDR2 SMNVEV, per germline (reference sequence). The chain's CDR3 is CASSPGTGFVF. The CDR3 DNA reads TGTGCCAGCAGTCCCGGGACAGGGTTTGTCTTT.

The chain couples TRBV7-9 to TRBJ2-7; TRBD1 matches 8 bases. V trimming: 1 base; J trimming: 3 bases; junction bases outside the gene matches: 5. Germline values: CDR1 SEHNR, CDR2 FQNEAQ (reference sequence). The CDR3 is 15 amino acids. The DNA for the CDR3 is TGTGCCAGCAGCTTAGAAGGGACAGGAATCTACGAGCAGTACTTC. It specifies CASSLEGTGIYEQYF.

This sequence joins TRBV5-5 and TRBJ2-7; 8 positions agree with TRBD2. Per germline, CDR1 SGHKS and CDR2 YYEKEE (reference sequence). The trim removed 6 bases at V and 4 bases at J, leaving 12 bases unmatched. The CDR3 covers 15 residues. CDR3 sequence (DNA): TGTGCCAGCACCTTTTCCGGGACTAGTTCTTACGAGCAGTACTTC. It codes for CASTFSGTSSYEQYF.

The genes are TRBV5-1 and TRBJ2-5; 9 nucleotides align to TRBD2. In germline, CDR1 is SGHRS, CDR2 YFSETQ. V trimming: 4 bases; J trimming: 5 bases; junction bases outside the gene matches: 3. This CDR3 is built from 13 residues. CDR3 in amino acids: CASSRTSEETQYF. The CDR3 DNA follows: TGCGCCAGCAGCCGGACTAGCGAGGAGACCCAGTACTTC.

This chain connects TRBV3-1 (or the pseudogene TRBV3-2) to TRBJ2-2; no firm D call. This CDR3 has 12 residues. CDR1 LGHDT and CDR2 YNNKEL come from the germline V gene (reference sequence). V was clipped by 11 bases and J by 2 bases, with 9 bases between them. Here the CDR3 reads CACRVNTGELFF. The CDR3 nucleotides are TGTGCCTGCCGTGTAAACACCGGGGAGCTGTTTTTT.

This clone has a handful of counts. This chain uses TRBV4-1 with TRBJ1-5; D unresolved. This CDR3 region has 13 residues. Germline values: CDR1 MGHRA, CDR2 YSYEKL. V dropped 0 bases and J dropped 7 bases, with 7 bases sitting between them. The CDR3 nucleotides are TGCGCCAGCAGCCAAGATAAAGGCCAGCCCCAGCATTTT. Its translation is CASSQDKGQPQHF.

The J gene is TRBJ2-7, the V gene TRBV20-1; D perhaps matches TRBD2 (6 bases). V lost 3 bases, J lost 2 bases, and 11 bases lay in between. This CDR3 has 13 residues. Germline V gene data show CDR1 as DFQATT and CDR2 as SNEGSKA (reference sequence). The CDR3 reads CSASPGGTYEQYF. The DNA of the CDR3 is TGCAGTGCTAGTCCCGGGGGAACCTACGAGCAGTACTTC.

The V call is TRBV30, the J call TRBJ2-2, with TRBD2 as a possible D gene (5 bases). Trimming cost V 1 base and J 5 bases, with 5 bases left between them. The CDR3 sequence is 12 residues long. Per the germline V gene, CDR1 is GTSNPN and CDR2 is SVGIG (reference sequence). The CDR3 loop reads CAWSGGTGELFF. CDR3 nucleotides: TGTGCCTGGAGTGGCGGGACCGGGGAGCTGTTTTTT.

The rearrangement uses TRBV6-5 and TRBJ2-1; 10 bases line up with TRBD1. CDR1 is MNHEY, CDR2 SVGAGI, per germline. The CDR3 sequence is 15 residues long. V lost 5 bases, J lost 3 bases, and 4 bases stayed unmatched. The CDR3 nucleotides are TGTGCCAGCAGTCCTCGGACAGGGGGCTACAATGAGCAGTTCTTC. It specifies CASSPRTGGYNEQFF.

The V and J genes are TRBV28 and TRBJ2-7; a weak D match, TRBD2 (6 bases). V was shortened by 4 bases and J by 0 bases, with 13 bases between the two germline ends. CDR3 length: 15 amino acids. CDR1 and CDR2 (germline): MDHEN, SYDVKM. As DNA, the CDR3 is TGTGCCAGCAGTTCCGCTAGCGCTGCCTCCTACGAGCAGTACTTC. Residues: CASSSASAASYEQYF.

The J gene is TRBJ2-2, the V gene TRBV7-9; TRBD1 matches 8 bases. The CDR3 totals 17 residues. Looked up from germline, CDR1 is SEHNR and CDR2 is FQNEAQ (reference sequence). J lost 5 bases, V lost 5 bases, and 13 bases had no gene match. The chain's CDR3 is CASSPGQEKGFTGELFF. The CDR3 bases are TGTGCCAGCAGCCCGGGACAGGAAAAGGGATTTACCGGGGAGCTGTTTTTT.

This clone occurred once. The V gene is TRBV11-2, the J gene TRBJ2-3; 8 bases align to TRBD2. The length of the CDR3 is 16 residues. V lost 6 bases to trimming and J lost 4 bases; unmatched junction nucleotides: 12. Germline CDR1 is SGHAT and CDR2 is FQNNGV. CDR3 protein: CASSIISGTGADTQYF. The CDR3 bases are TGTGCCAGCAGTATCATTAGCGGGACCGGGGCAGATACGCAGTATTTT.

In its sample, this clone was seen a few times. This CDR3 is CATGGYSNQPQHF. CDR3 DNA: TGTGCCACCGGGGGATATAGCAATCAGCCCCAGCATTTT. The genes are TRBV15 and TRBJ1-5, with D tentatively TRBD1 (5 bases). Germline-derived CDR1 and CDR2 are LNHNV and YYDKDF (reference sequence). The CDR3 extends over 13 amino acids. Trimming pared 8 bases from V and 0 bases from J, leaving 8 bases between.

The chain recombines TRBV6-5 with TRBJ2-1; 13 nucleotides agree with TRBD2. CDR3 length: 15 amino acids. Looked up from germline, CDR1 is MNHEY and CDR2 is SVGAGI. V lost 6 bases, J lost 1 base, and 0 bases stayed unmatched. CDR3 bases: TGTGCCAGCAGGACTAGCGGGGGGTCCTACAATGAGCAGTTCTTC. Its translation: CASRTSGGSYNEQFF.

The gene calls are TRBV6-4 and TRBJ2-3; D is unclear. Trimming left V 2 bases short and J 7 bases short, with 10 bases between. The germline gives CDR1 MRHNA, CDR2 SNTAGT. The CDR3 is 13 amino acids. CDR3 sequence: CASSDEPRNTQYF. CDR3 nucleotide sequence: TGTGCCAGCAGTGACGAGCCGCGGAATACGCAGTATTTT.

CDR3 nucleotide sequence: TGCGCCAGCAGCCCCGGCCGGGAGCAGTTCTTC. Protein sequence: CASSPGREQFF. The chain links TRBV5-1 to TRBJ2-1; the D is unclear. The germline gives CDR1 SGHRS, CDR2 YFSETQ. Trimming left V 4 bases short and J 10 bases short, with 9 bases between. The CDR3 contains 11 residues.

The chain couples TRBV6-6 to TRBJ2-1, with D possibly TRBD2 on 6 matching bases. Trimming stripped 7 bases from V and 4 bases from J, with 17 bases between. CDR3 length: 15 amino acids. Germline lookup yields CDR1 MNHNY and CDR2 SVGAGI (reference sequence). The CDR3 loop reads CASKTGTSGYNEQFF. CDR3 in DNA: TGTGCCAGCAAAACCGGGACCAGCGGGTACAATGAGCAGTTCTTC.